This entry features one T cell receptor (beta chain) sequence. Its specificity is not known. The entry originates in a study of T cell repertoires in cytomegalovirus infection. Study-wide background: Public TCR beta signatures indicated both CMV infection and matching HLA type.

There are 17 residues in the CDR3. In germline, CDR1 is SGHDT, CDR2 YYEEEE. J gave up 0 bases and V 0 bases, and 8 bases lay outside the gene matches. TCRdb processed the reads anew with MiXCR; each CDR3 protein has one entry. The sample records some 400,000 distinct CDR3 sequences, roughly 30% being singletons. Study findings and constraints: CMV-specific HLA-C-restricted TCR beta clonotypes dominated the ex vivo response.

The sample comprised PBMCs. V and J are TRBV5-6 and TRBJ1-1, with 7 bases fitting TRBD1. The receptor was isolated from a human donor in good health (CMV status not recorded). Some clones in this sample may be carry-over from other donors' samples. This chain's CDR3 is CASSLARLQGMNTEAFF. As DNA, the CDR3 is TGTGCCAGCAGCTTGGCGCGTCTACAGGGGATGAACACTGAAGCTTTCTTT.